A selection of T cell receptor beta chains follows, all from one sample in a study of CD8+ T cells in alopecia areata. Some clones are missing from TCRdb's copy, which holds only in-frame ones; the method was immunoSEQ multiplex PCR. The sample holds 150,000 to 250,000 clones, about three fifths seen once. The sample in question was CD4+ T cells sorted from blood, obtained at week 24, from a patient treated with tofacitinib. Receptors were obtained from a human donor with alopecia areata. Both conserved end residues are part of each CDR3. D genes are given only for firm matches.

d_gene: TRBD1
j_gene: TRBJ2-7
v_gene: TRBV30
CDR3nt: TGTGCCTGGACCGGGACAGGGGGCTTCTACGAGCAGTACTTC
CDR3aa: CAWTGTGGFYEQYF

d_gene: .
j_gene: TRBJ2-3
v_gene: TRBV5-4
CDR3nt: TGTGCCAGCAGCGTAGGACTCCTCGGTTCCACAGATACGCAGTATTTT
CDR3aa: CASSVGLLGSTDTQYF

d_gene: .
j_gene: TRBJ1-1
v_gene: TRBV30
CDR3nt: TGTGCCTGGAGCCTCACTCAGAACACTGAAGCTTTCTTT
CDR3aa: CAWSLTQNTEAFF

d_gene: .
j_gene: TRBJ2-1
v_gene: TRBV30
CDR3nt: TGTGCCTGGAGTGTACACGATGGCATCCAGTTCTTC
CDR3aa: CAWSVHDGIQFF

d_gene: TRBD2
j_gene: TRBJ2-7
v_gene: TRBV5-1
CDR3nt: TGCGCCAGCAGCTTGCTAGCGGGAGCGGGCGAGCAGTACTTC
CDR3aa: CASSLLAGAGEQYF

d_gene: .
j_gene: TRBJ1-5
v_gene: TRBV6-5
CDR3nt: TGTGCCAGCACTTCGGGTAGCAATCAGCCCCAGCATTTT
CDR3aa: CASTSGSNQPQHF

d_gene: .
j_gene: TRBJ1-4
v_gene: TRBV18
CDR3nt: TGTGCCAGCTGTCTGTTACACGCTGCAACTAATGAAAAACTGTTTTTT
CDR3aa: CASCLLHAATNEKLFF

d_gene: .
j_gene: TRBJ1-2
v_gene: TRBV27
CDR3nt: TGTGCCAGCAGTTTATCGGGTCCCTATGGCTACACCTTC
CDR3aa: CASSLSGPYGYTF

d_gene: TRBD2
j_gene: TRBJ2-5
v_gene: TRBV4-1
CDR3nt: TGCGCCAGCAGTCATCGTACTAGCGGGAGTTCGGCAGAGACCCAGTACTTC
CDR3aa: CASSHRTSGSSAETQYF

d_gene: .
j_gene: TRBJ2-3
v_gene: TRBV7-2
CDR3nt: TGTGCCAGCAGCCGCTCGGGACGGATAACAGATACGCAGTATTTT
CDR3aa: CASSRSGRITDTQYF

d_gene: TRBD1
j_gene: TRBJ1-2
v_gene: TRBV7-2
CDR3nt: TGTGCCAGCAGCTCATCGGACAGGGGGCCGTATGGCTACACCTTC
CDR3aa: CASSSSDRGPYGYTF